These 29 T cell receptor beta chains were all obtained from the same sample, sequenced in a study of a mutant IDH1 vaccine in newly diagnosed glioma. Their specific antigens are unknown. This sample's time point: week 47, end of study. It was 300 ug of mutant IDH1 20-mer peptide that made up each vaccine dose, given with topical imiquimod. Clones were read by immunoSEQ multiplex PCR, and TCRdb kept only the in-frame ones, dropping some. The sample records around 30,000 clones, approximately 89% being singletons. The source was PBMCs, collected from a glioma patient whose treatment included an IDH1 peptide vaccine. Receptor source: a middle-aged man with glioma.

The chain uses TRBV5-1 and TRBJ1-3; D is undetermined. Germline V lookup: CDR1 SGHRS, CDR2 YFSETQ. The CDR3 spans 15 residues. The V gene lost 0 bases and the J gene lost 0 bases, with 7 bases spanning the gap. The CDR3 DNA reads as TGCGCCAGCAGCTTGGTGGGAGACTCTGGAAACACCATATATTTT. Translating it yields CASSLVGDSGNTIYF.

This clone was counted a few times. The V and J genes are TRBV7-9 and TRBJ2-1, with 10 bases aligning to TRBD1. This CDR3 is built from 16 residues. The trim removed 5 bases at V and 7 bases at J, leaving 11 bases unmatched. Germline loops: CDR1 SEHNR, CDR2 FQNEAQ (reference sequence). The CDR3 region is CASSRERGQGNNEQFF. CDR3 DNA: TGTGCCAGCAGCCGGGAAAGGGGACAGGGGAATAATGAGCAGTTCTTC.

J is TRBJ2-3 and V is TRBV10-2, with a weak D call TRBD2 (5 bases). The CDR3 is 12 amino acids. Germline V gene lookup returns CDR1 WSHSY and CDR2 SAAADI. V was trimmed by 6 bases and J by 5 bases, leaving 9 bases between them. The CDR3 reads CASSELGDTQYF. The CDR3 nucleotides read TGCGCCAGCAGCGAACTAGGAGATACGCAGTATTTT.

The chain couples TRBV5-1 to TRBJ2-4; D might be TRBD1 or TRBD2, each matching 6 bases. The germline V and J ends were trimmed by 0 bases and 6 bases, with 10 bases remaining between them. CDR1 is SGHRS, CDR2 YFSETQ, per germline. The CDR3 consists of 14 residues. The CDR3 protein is CASSLAPGANIQYF. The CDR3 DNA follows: TGCGCCAGCAGCTTGGCGCCGGGGGCAAACATTCAGTACTTC.

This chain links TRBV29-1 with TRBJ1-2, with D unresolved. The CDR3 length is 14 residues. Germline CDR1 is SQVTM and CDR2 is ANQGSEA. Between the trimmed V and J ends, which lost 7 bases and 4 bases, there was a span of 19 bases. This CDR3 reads CSAGMQTGSYGYTF. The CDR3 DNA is TGCAGCGCTGGCATGCAGACTGGGAGCTATGGCTACACCTTC.

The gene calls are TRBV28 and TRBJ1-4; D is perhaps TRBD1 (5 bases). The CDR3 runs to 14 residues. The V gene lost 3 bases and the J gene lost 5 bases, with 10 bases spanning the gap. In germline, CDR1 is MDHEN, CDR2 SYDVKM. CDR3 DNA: TGTGCCAGCAGTTTCCAGGGACCAAATGAAAAACTGTTTTTT. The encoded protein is CASSFQGPNEKLFF.

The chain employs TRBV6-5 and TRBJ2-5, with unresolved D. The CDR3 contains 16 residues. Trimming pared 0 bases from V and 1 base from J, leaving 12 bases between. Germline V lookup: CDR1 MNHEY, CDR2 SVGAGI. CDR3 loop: CASSYSSGTPQETQYF. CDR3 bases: TGTGCCAGCAGTTACTCGTCAGGTACCCCCCAAGAGACCCAGTACTTC.

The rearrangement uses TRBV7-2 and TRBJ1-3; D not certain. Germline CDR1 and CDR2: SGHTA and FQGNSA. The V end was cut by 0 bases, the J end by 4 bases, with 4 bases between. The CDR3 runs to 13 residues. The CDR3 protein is CASSLAGGNTIYF. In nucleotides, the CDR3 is TGTGCCAGCAGCTTAGCCGGGGGAAACACCATATATTTT.

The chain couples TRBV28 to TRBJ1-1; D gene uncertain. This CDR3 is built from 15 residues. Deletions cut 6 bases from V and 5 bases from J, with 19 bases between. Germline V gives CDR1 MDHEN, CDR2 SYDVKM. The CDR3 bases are TGTGCCAGCAGCGTCGTGGGCGGGGTGAGGACTGAAGCTTTCTTT. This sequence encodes CASSVVGGVRTEAFF.

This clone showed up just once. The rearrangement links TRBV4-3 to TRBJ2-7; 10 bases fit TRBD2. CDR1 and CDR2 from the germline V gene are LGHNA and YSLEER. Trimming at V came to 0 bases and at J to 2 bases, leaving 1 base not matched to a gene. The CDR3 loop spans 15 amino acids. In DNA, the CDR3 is TGCGCCAGCAGCCAAGATCTAGCGGGAGCCTACGAGCAGTACTTC. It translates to CASSQDLAGAYEQYF.

In DNA form, the CDR3 reads TGTGCCAGCAGCAATCCCTCGTCTGGCTACACCTTC. Its protein product is CASSNPSSGYTF. V usage is TRBV21-1 and J usage is TRBJ1-2. TRBV21-1 is a recognized pseudogene. This CDR3 is 12 amino acids long.

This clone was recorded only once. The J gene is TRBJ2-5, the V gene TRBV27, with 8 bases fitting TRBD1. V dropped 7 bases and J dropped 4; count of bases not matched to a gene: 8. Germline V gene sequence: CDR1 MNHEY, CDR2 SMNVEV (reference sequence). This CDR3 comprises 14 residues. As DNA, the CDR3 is TGTGCCAGCACTCGGGACAGGCGGATAGAGACCCAGTACTTC. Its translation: CASTRDRRIETQYF.

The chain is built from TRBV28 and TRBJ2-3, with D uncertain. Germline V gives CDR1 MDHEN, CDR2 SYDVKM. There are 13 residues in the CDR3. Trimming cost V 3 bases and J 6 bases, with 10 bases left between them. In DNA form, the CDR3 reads TGTGCCAGCAGTTTGGTTCAATTGGATACGCAGTATTTT. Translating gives CASSLVQLDTQYF.

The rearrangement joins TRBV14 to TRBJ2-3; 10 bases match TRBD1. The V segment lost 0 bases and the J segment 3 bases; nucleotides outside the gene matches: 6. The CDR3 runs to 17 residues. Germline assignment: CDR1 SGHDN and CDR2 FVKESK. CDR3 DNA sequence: TGTGCCAGCAGCCAAGATAAGGCGGGACAGGGGACAGATACGCAGTATTTT. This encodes CASSQDKAGQGTDTQYF.

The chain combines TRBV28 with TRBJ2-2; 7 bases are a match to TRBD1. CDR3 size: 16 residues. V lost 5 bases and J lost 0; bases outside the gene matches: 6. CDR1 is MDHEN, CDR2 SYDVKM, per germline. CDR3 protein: CASSPFTGANTGELFF. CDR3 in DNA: TGTGCCAGCAGTCCCTTTACAGGGGCGAACACCGGGGAGCTGTTTTTT.

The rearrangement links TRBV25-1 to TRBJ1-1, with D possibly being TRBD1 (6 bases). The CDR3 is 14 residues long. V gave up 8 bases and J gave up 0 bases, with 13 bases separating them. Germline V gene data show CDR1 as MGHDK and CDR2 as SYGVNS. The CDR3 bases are TGTGCCAGCGCCCGGGGGACATTGAACACTGAAGCTTTCTTT. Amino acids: CASARGTLNTEAFF.

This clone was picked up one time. Here the CDR3 DNA reads TGTGCCAGCAGTGAAGAAGGGGGAAGAGATACGCAGTATTTT. Its translation: CASSEEGGRDTQYF. This chain links TRBV6-1 with TRBJ2-3; a possible D gene is TRBD1 (6 bases). Trimming took off 1 base at V and 5 bases at J, with 10 bases between the two ends. Germline V gives CDR1 MNHNS, CDR2 SASEGT. This CDR3 has 14 amino acids.

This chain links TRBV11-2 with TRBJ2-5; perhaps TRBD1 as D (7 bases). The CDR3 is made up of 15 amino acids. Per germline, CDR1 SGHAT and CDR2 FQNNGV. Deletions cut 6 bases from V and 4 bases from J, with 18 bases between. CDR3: CASRPVEGASETQYF. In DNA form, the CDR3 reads TGTGCCAGCAGACCCGTGGAGGGGGCGTCAGAGACCCAGTACTTC.

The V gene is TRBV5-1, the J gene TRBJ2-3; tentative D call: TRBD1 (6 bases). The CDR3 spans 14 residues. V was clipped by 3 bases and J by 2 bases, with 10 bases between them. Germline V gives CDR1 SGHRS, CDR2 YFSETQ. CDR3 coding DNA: TGCGCCAGCAGCTCGCGGACAGCCACAGATACGCAGTATTTT. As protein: CASSSRTATDTQYF.

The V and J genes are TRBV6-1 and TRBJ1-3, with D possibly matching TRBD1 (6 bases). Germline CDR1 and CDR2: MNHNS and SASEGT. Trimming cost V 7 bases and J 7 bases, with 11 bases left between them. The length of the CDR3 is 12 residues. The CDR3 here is CASKARGNTIYF. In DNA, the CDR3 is TGTGCCAGCAAGGCAAGGGGGAACACCATATATTTT.

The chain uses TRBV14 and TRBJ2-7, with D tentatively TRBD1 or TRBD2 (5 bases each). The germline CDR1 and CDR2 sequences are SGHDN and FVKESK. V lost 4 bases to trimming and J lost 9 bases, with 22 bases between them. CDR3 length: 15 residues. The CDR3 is CASSLTPTGTSGQYV. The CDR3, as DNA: TGTGCCAGCAGCCTCACACCGACCGGGACCTCGGGGCAGTACGTC.

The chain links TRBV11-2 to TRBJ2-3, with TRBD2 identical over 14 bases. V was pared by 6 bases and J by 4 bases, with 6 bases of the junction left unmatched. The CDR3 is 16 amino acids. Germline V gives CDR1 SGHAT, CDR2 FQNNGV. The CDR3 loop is CASSRGLAGVADTQYF. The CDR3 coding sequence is TGTGCCAGCAGTCGGGGACTAGCGGGAGTGGCAGATACGCAGTATTTT.

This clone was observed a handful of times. CDR3 nucleotide sequence: TGTGCCAGCAGTGAATTCAGGACAGCAACTGGAAACACCATATATTTT. It yields the protein CASSEFRTATGNTIYF. The chain recombines TRBV25-1 with TRBJ1-3; D perhaps matches TRBD1 (6 bases). V lost 1 base to trimming and J lost 2 bases, with 12 bases between them. CDR1 and CDR2 from the germline V gene are MGHDK and SYGVNS. The CDR3 is 16 residues long.

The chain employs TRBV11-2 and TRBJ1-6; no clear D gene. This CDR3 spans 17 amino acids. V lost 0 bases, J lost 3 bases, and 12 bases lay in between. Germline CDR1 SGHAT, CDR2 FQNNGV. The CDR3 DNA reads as TGTGCCAGCAGCTTAGATAGTGTCGGAAGCTATAATTCACCCCTCCACTTT. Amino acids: CASSLDSVGSYNSPLHF.

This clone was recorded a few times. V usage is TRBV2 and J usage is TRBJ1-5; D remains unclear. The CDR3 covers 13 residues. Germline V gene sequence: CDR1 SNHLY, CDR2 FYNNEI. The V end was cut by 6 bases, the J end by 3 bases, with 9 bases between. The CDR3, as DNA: TGTGCCAGCAGCGGAGACAACAATCAGCCCCAGCATTTT. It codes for CASSGDNNQPQHF.

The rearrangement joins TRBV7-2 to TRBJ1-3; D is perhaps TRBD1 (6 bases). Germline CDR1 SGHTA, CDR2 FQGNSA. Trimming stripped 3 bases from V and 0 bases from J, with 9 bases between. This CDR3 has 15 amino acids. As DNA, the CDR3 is TGTGCCAGCAGCTTCGGACAGCCCTCTGGAAACACCATATATTTT. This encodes CASSFGQPSGNTIYF.

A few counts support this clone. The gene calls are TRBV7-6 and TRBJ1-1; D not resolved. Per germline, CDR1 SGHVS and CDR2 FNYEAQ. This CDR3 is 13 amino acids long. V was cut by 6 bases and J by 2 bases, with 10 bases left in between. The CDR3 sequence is CASRHSTNTEAFF. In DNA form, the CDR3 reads TGTGCCAGCAGACACAGTACCAACACTGAAGCTTTCTTT.

CDR3 sequence: CASRNTNTGELFF. The CDR3 region has the DNA TGTGCCAGCAGGAACACGAACACCGGGGAGCTGTTTTTT. This sequence joins TRBV28 and TRBJ2-2; D gene unclear. Germline loops: CDR1 MDHEN, CDR2 SYDVKM. V lost 6 bases and J lost 0, with 5 bases in between. CDR3 length: 13 amino acids.

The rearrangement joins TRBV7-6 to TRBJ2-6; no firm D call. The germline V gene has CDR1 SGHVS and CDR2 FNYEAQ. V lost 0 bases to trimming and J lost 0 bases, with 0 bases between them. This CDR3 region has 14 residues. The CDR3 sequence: CASSLASGANVLTF. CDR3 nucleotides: TGTGCCAGCAGCTTAGCCTCTGGGGCCAACGTCCTGACTTTC.